This note documents a single T cell receptor (beta chain) sequence. All of the isolated RNA was reverse transcribed, so expressed TCRB transcripts were sequenced. Method: immunoSEQ multiplex PCR; TCRdb's copy keeps in-frame clones and lacks some. The table lists some 150,000 clones, approximately 9.2% of them singletons, with roughly 0.74% in the top ten. These data originate in a study of beta chain features in type 1 diabetes. The CDR3 is made up of 15 amino acids. The germline V and J ends were trimmed by 5 bases and 4 bases, with 18 bases remaining between them. Germline V gene lookup returns CDR1 SGHAT and CDR2 FQNNGV.

The J gene is TRBJ2-7, the V gene TRBV11-2; D possibly corresponds to TRBD1 (5 bases). This TCR was recovered from a man aged 18 to 30 in good health. Sequencing was done on a sample of central memory CD4+ T cells from blood. The CDR3 loop reads CASSAVMGRSYEQYF. CDR3 sequence (DNA): TGTGCCAGCAGCGCTGTCATGGGGCGGAGTTACGAGCAGTACTTC.